This entry is about one TCR beta chain. The antigen is undetermined. Produced via immunoSEQ multiplex PCR; TCRdb's table is partial and in-frame only. The data hold some 110,000 clones, with 90% observed a single time. The data were taken from a study of T cell responses to AZD1222 COVID-19 vaccine. Overall study findings and caveats: Two AZD1222 administrations were followed by greater Spike-specific TCR breadth and depth.

Sequencing was performed on peripheral blood, taken 28 days after the second AZD1222 dose. This receptor was obtained from an adult who received the AZD1222 COVID-19 vaccine.

The CDR3 nucleotides read TGTGCCAGCAGCCCTACAGGGGGCCGTGGTAATGAAAAACTGTTTTTT. Its protein is CASSPTGGRGNEKLFF. The chain has TRBV7-9 and TRBJ1-4; 9 nucleotides match TRBD1. Per germline, CDR1 SEHNR and CDR2 FQNEAQ (reference sequence). After removal of 5 bases from V and 4 bases from J, the junction contained 8 bases not matched to a gene. The CDR3 has 16 amino acids.